The 16 T cell receptor beta chains listed next were all sequenced from one sample in a study of T-cell memory formation after mild COVID-19. Using its own MiXCR run on the 5' RACE reads, TCRdb lists one record per CDR3 protein. The sample yields about 290,000 distinct CDR3 sequences, less than 20% seen once. The sample consisted of PBMCs or a T cell subset sorted from them (not recorded which). The receptors were gathered from a man younger than 35 who had mild COVID-19 (a few samples of this study predate the infection). Cell type and time point are not known.

This clonotype was detected only a few times. The genes are TRBV7-2 and TRBJ1-1, with TRBD1 identical over 7 bases. The J segment lost 10 bases and the V segment lost 7 bases, leaving 12 bases of the junction unmatched. The CDR3 is made up of 13 amino acids. Germline-derived CDR1 and CDR2 are SGHTA and FQGNSA. The CDR3 nucleotides are TGTGCCAGCATCACTCCAGGGGGGCGGGGAGCTTTCTTT. Translating it yields CASITPGGRGAFF.

The rearrangement links TRBV19 to TRBJ1-5; D uncertain. Germline V gene lookup returns CDR1 LNHDA and CDR2 SQIVND (reference sequence). This CDR3 is built from 12 residues. Trimming stripped 5 bases from V and 7 bases from J, with 9 bases between. This CDR3 is CASSPPRQPQHF. The CDR3 DNA reads as TGTGCCAGTAGTCCCCCCAGACAGCCCCAGCATTTT.

The chain has TRBV7-2 and TRBJ1-2; 9 nucleotides line up with TRBD1. CDR1 and CDR2 (germline): SGHTA, FQGNSA. This CDR3 spans 14 amino acids. With V trimmed by 7 bases and J by 2 bases, 5 bases remained unmatched. The CDR3 nucleotides read TGTGCCAGCACCCTGACAGGGGGAAACTATGGCTACACCTTC. Its translation: CASTLTGGNYGYTF.

The sample holds a few counts of this clonotype. The rearrangement links TRBV10-3 to TRBJ1-6; no clear D gene. The V end was cut by 3 bases, the J end by 0 bases, with 15 bases between. Germline assignment: CDR1 ENHRY and CDR2 SYGVKD. The CDR3 consists of 18 residues. CDR3 protein: CAISDRGEGSSYNSPLHF. CDR3 in DNA: TGTGCCATCAGTGATCGGGGTGAAGGGAGCTCCTATAATTCACCCCTCCACTTT.

CDR3: CASSQLVNQPQHF. The CDR3 coding sequence is TGTGCCAGCAGCCAACTCGTCAATCAGCCCCAGCATTTT. The genes are TRBV3-1 and TRBJ1-5; no clear D. Germline V lookup: CDR1 LGHDT, CDR2 YNNKEL (reference sequence). The CDR3 has 13 amino acids. Deletions cut 2 bases from V and 3 bases from J, with 5 bases between. Together with reference TRBV3-1 and TRBJ1-5, the CDR3 gives the full variable domain: DTAVSQTPKYLVTQMGNDKSIKCEQNLGHDTMYWYKQDSKKFLKIMFSYNNKELIINETVPNRFSPKSPDKAHLNLHINSLELGDSAVYFCASSQLVNQPQHFGDGTRLSIL.

This clonotype appeared a few times. The genes are TRBV12-3 or TRBV12-4 and TRBJ2-5; D is unresolved. The CDR3 runs 12 residues. The V end was cut by 6 bases, the J end by 0 bases, with 5 bases between. The CDR3 coding sequence is TGTGCCAGCAGACAGAACCAAGAGACCCAGTACTTC. This translates into CASRQNQETQYF.

This clonotype was recorded a few times. The V and J genes are TRBV18 and TRBJ1-1, with unresolved D. The CDR3 consists of 13 residues. Deletions cut 5 bases from V and 7 bases from J, with 14 bases between. Germline V lookup: CDR1 KGHSH, CDR2 LQKENI. The CDR3 bases are TGTGCCAGCTCATCCGGAGGTGAAGGTGAAGCTTTCTTT. Protein product: CASSSGGEGEAFF.

V gene TRBV3-1 combines with J gene TRBJ1-1, with 8 nucleotides matching TRBD1. V dropped 4 bases and J dropped 0; count of bases not matched to a gene: 10. The germline V gene encodes CDR1 LGHDT and CDR2 YNNKEL (reference sequence). This CDR3 spans 17 amino acids. CDR3 DNA: TGTGCCAGCAGCCTCCTCCGGGGGACAGGAATGAACACTGAAGCTTTCTTT. It translates to CASSLLRGTGMNTEAFF. The whole variable domain, filled in from reference TRBV3-1 and TRBJ1-1, reads DTAVSQTPKYLVTQMGNDKSIKCEQNLGHDTMYWYKQDSKKFLKIMFSYNNKELIINETVPNRFSPKSPDKAHLNLHINSLELGDSAVYFCASSLLRGTGMNTEAFFGQGTRLTVV.

This clonotype was recorded at least ten times. The chain recombines TRBV5-1 with TRBJ1-2; D unclear. V lost 7 bases, J lost 7 bases, and 20 bases lay in between. CDR1 is SGHRS, CDR2 YFSETQ, per germline. This CDR3 contains 14 residues. Here the CDR3 reads CASGPPGRLVGYTF. The CDR3 nucleotides read TGCGCCAGCGGACCTCCGGGGAGGCTCGTTGGCTACACCTTC.

The J gene is TRBJ2-1, the V gene TRBV4-3; maybe TRBD2 (6 bases). The CDR3 contains 15 residues. Germline-derived CDR1 and CDR2 are LGHNA and YSLEER. Trimming left V 0 bases short and J 5 bases short, with 11 bases between. The CDR3 region has the DNA TGCGCCAGCAGCCAAGATGCCCGCGGGAACAATGAGCAGTTCTTC. Its translation is CASSQDARGNNEQFF.

This clonotype was seen a handful of times. The chain recombines TRBV6-6 with TRBJ1-1; D not resolved. Trimming took off 5 bases at V and 5 bases at J, with 12 bases between the two ends. The V gene's germline CDR1 is MNHNY and CDR2 SVGAGI (reference sequence). CDR3 length equals 13 residues. This CDR3 reads CASSDQVATEAFF. The CDR3 DNA sequence: TGTGCCAGCAGTGATCAGGTAGCAACTGAAGCTTTCTTT.

The chain couples TRBV21-1 to TRBJ2-1; no DNA check was done on the table's D call, TRBD1. TRBV21-1 is described as a pseudogene. The CDR3 is 16 residues long. The CDR3 nucleotides read TGTGCCAGCAGCGCCAGTGGTAGGGACAAAAACAATGAGCAGTTCTTC. Protein sequence: CASSASGRDKNNEQFF.

The chain has TRBV9 and TRBJ2-1; perhaps TRBD1 as D (5 bases). Between the trimmed V and J ends, which lost 0 bases and 2 bases, there was a span of 9 bases. CDR1 SGDLS and CDR2 YYNGEE come from the germline V gene. CDR3 length equals 15 residues. The CDR3 bases are TGTGCCAGCAGCGTAGACAGGCGTACCTACAATGAGCAGTTCTTC. This codes for CASSVDRRTYNEQFF.

This chain joins TRBV11-2 and TRBJ2-7; maybe TRBD2 (5 bases). Trimming shortened V by 3 bases and J by 4 bases, and 13 bases separated the two germline ends. The CDR3 covers 14 residues. The germline gives CDR1 SGHAT, CDR2 FQNNGV. The chain's CDR3 is CASSFGRTGYEQYV. DNA for the CDR3: TGTGCCAGCAGCTTCGGACGGACGGGATACGAGCAGTACGTC.

The CDR3 spells CSARLTGANYGYTF. In DNA, the CDR3 is TGCAGTGCTAGATTGACAGGGGCGAACTATGGCTACACCTTC. The chain employs TRBV20-1 and TRBJ1-2; 8 nucleotides align to TRBD1. Unmatched junction bases numbered 4, after V lost 2 bases and J lost 2 bases. There are 14 residues in the CDR3. Germline V gene data show CDR1 as DFQATT and CDR2 as SNEGSKA (reference sequence).

The rearrangement joins TRBV6-2 or TRBV6-3 to TRBJ2-6; tentatively, D is TRBD1 (6 bases). The CDR3 has 16 amino acids. The V end lost 6 bases, the J end lost 0 bases, and 12 bases lay between the germline ends. Germline V gene lookup returns CDR1 MNHEY and CDR2 SVGEGT. As DNA, the CDR3 is TGTGCCAGCAGCCGACAGGAATTCTCTGGGGCCAACGTCCTGACTTTC. Translated: CASSRQEFSGANVLTF.